Here is one TCR beta chain with its context. This clone was seen just once. It has no known antigen specificity. No quality values exist for individual bases; no much larger clone is one base distant. The data were taken from a study of cytomegalovirus exposure and HLA in healthy donors (TCRdb year 2017). Some background on the complete study: According to a later analysis, one platform produced both the 100 to 150 validation repertoires and the 666 repertoires of the first cohort. To predict cytomegalovirus infection status, the study combined high-throughput TCR immunosequencing, statistical association of individual TCRs with disease status, and machine learning. Along with the approximately 670-subject first cohort, a separate validation cohort of over a hundred different subjects was used. The study aimed to test whether signatures of past pathogen exposure could be identified by cataloging public T cell receptors. Overall study outcomes, separate from this receptor: The authors suggested that the approach could potentially be generalized to other disease states and immunological phenotypes. The study listed over 150 TCR beta chains as associated with cytomegalovirus. All 120 or so repertoires were used to score co-occurrence in the validation cohort in a later analysis, because that analysis had no HLA typing for the cohort. Most TCR sequences were observed very rarely across donors, whereas some public TCRs were present in many individuals. Subsequent analysis determined that TCRs grouped into clusters in the first cohort also showed a tendency toward co-occurrence across the 120 validation repertoires, and 90% to 95% of cluster scores exceeded 0. In vitro tests confirmed that three of the cytomegalovirus-associated TCR beta chains recognize cytomegalovirus antigens. The classifier was reported to diagnose cytomegalovirus status with high specificity and sensitivity in both the original and validation cohorts.

The library relied on the immunoSEQ multiplex PCR assay. The study's own analysis went as follows. A statistical classification framework was built to diagnose cytomegalovirus status from the catalog of TCR beta chain sequences. Entries here come from immuneACCESS through TCRdb and include only in-frame sequences with V and J called. Some clones fail to appear in such tables; in the studies checked, an unresolved V gene covers under half of the shortfall, and the cause of the remainder is unknown. The DNA gave D and trimming, while V, J and clone size come from that table. The sample has fewer than 70,000 clones on record, 96% of them singletons. The ten largest make up about 0.96% of the sample. From V the trimming removes 3 bases and from J it removes 4 bases, while the gene matches leave 6 bases of the junction unaccounted for. The CDR3, cysteine through phenylalanine, is 15 amino acids long. The kept DNA is CDR3 alone, 45 bases in frame from the first base. According to the germline V gene, CDR1 reads SGHDT and CDR2 reads YYEEEE.

The donors were included in the validation cohort of over a hundred subjects, a group kept apart from the roughly 700-subject first cohort. The chain links TRBV5-6 with TRBJ2-5; 10 bases in the middle match TRBD1. Sequencing was performed on PBMCs. The sequence came from a man younger than 35 in good health and CMV-seronegative. This receptor has the CDR3 CASSWRGQGSETQYF. The DNA is as follows: TGTGCCAGCAGCTGGAGGGGACAGGGGTCAGAGACCCAGTACTTC. The full variable domain, completed from the reference TRBV5-6 and TRBJ2-5 proteins outside the CDR3, reads DAGVTQSPTHLIKTRGQQVTLRCSPKSGHDTVSWYQQALGQGPQFIFQYYEEEERQRGNFPDRFSGHQFPNYSSELNVNALLLGDSALYLCASSWRGQGSETQYFGPGTRLLVL.